The present TCR beta chain was sequenced within a study of cytomegalovirus exposure and HLA in healthy donors. Primers for the PCR totalled 60 Vbeta and 13 Jbeta. Repertoires were generated with immunoSEQ multiplex PCR, while TCRdb's copy carries only in-frame clones and drops some. The table lists about 200,000 clones, around 79% of them singletons. V lost 5 bases and J lost 4; bases outside the gene matches: 7. In germline, CDR1 is SEHNR, CDR2 FQNEAQ (reference sequence). CDR3 length equals 16 residues. Study results and caveats: A later analysis showed TCR association rates differing by HLA locus, peaking at DRB1 and lowest at HLA-C. Some public TCRs appeared in many individuals, while most sequences were rare.

About this clone itself: Its antigen remains unidentified.

This sequence was found in a girl aged 2-15 years in good health and CMV-seronegative. This chain joins TRBV7-9 and TRBJ2-5; 13 bases agree with TRBD2. Source material: PBMCs. In nucleotides, the CDR3 is TGTGCCAGCAGCGCGGCGGGACTAGCGGGAATAGAGACCCAGTACTTC. Its translation is CASSAAGLAGIETQYF.